Listed below are T cell receptor beta chains from one sample, sequenced in a study of long-term antiretroviral therapy in people with HIV. This table comes from immunoSEQ multiplex PCR, and its TCRdb copy is limited to in-frame clones, with some not included. The profile covers under 20,000 clones, with approximately 86% appearing a single time and 10% taken by the ten largest. The specimen was unsorted PBMCs, collected 0.5 years after starting antiretroviral therapy. The receptors were gathered from a man aged 35-49 years with HIV. CDR3s include the opening cysteine and the closing phenylalanine or tryptophan. The order of the fields is clone size, D gene, J gene, V gene, CDR3 DNA, CDR3 protein. D genes are given only for firm matches. Some rows have no size entry. The others give once, few or many, or a class for an expanded clone.

medium-sized | - | TRBJ2-3 | TRBV10-1 | TGCGCCAGCAGTACCGGACACCGCACAGATACGCAGTATTTT | CASSTGHRTDTQYF
- | TRBD2 | TRBJ2-4 | TRBV18 | TGTGCCAGCTCACCGGGAGGGGTCAAAAACATTCAGTACTTC | CASSPGGVKNIQYF
- | - | TRBJ2-5 | TRBV5-1 | TGCGCCAGCAGCGTGGGAGGCGGGGGCTCGGAAGAGACCCAGTACTTC | CASSVGGGGSEETQYF
- | - | TRBJ1-4 | TRBV11-2 | TGTGCCAGCAGCTTAGGAGGGGTTGAAAAACTGTTTTTT | CASSLGGVEKLFF
- | TRBD2 | TRBJ2-7 | TRBV7-9 | TGTGCCAGCGGACTAGCGGGGGGGTTCTACGAGCAGTACTTC | CASGLAGGFYEQYF
once | - | TRBJ2-7 | TRBV7-2 | TGTGCCAGCAGCCATGGGCGGCTCTACGAGCAGTACTTC | CASSHGRLYEQYF
- | - | TRBJ1-1 | TRBV5-1 | TGCGCCAGCAGCTTCGCAGAAACCACTGAAGCTTTCTTT | CASSFAETTEAFF
- | TRBD2 | TRBJ2-2 | TRBV19 | TGTGCCAGTAGTATGTTGGGCGGGGGGACAGGGGAGCTGTTTTTT | CASSMLGGGTGELFF
- | - | TRBJ1-3 | TRBV4-1 | TGCGCCCTGATACGACAGGACTCTGGAAACACCATATATTTT | CALIRQDSGNTIYF
- | - | TRBJ2-6 | TRBV9 | TGTGCCAGCAGCGTGACGGTGACACTCTCTGGGGCCAACGTCCTGACTTTC | CASSVTVTLSGANVLTF